Detailed here is one TCR beta chain. This entry is derived from a study of blood T cells in healthy people across ages. Germline V gene lookup returns CDR1 MNHEY and CDR2 SVGEGT. V was shortened by 0 bases and J by 4 bases, with 12 bases between the two germline ends. This CDR3 comprises 15 residues. The study recruited healthy Caucasian donors from Russia who were aged about 6 to 90. A J-beta primer mix and a sample-barcoded 5' primer were used in a second PCR of about 7 to 12 cycles. TCRdb passed the 5' RACE reads through MiXCR, listing each CDR3 protein once. The sample yields 380,000 or so distinct CDR3 sequences, over 45% seen once.

The TCR sequence derives from a man in his fifties or sixties in good health. Sequencing was performed on blood. The chain links TRBV6-2 or TRBV6-3 to TRBJ1-1, with a weak D call TRBD1 (6 bases). The CDR3 sequence: CASSYSFGGTTEAFF. The CDR3 DNA is TGTGCCAGCAGTTACTCCTTCGGGGGCACCACTGAAGCTTTCTTT.